Detailed here is one T cell receptor (beta chain). Its antigen is as yet unknown. The data were taken from a study of cytomegalovirus exposure and HLA in healthy donors. This CDR3 is 15 amino acids long. CDR1 SNHLY and CDR2 FYNNEI come from the germline V gene. V was pared by 7 bases and J by 0 bases, with 12 bases between. 60 Vbeta and 13 Jbeta primers were used in PCR. Libraries were prepared by immunoSEQ multiplex PCR; TCRdb keeps only in-frame clonotypes and omits some of them. This sample has about 130,000 clones, with around three quarters found just once. Broader study findings: Cytomegalovirus status was reportedly diagnosed by the classifier with high sensitivity and specificity. Among the CMV-associated chains, three were confirmed in vitro as specific for CMV antigens. Later analysis associated a missense DCLRE1C variant with TCR beta V- and J-gene trimming.

Material: PBMCs. The rearrangement links TRBV2 to TRBJ1-4, with D perhaps matching TRBD1 (5 bases). The sequence was collected from a male donor in good health and CMV-seropositive. The CDR3 is CASKGRVTTNEKLFF. The CDR3 DNA follows: TGTGCCAGCAAGGGCAGGGTCACAACTAATGAAAAACTGTTTTTT.